This is a list of T cell receptor beta chains from one sample in a study of blood T cell repertoires in COVID-19. Using immunoSEQ multiplex PCR, the repertoire was profiled, and TCRdb retains in-frame clones only, with some absent. The sample lists about 250,000 clones, roughly 87% occurring once. The sample taken for sequencing was PBMCs or T cells enriched from blood (not recorded which). The origin of the receptors is a woman in her twenties or thirties with acute COVID-19. Each CDR3 is given with its conserved first and last residue. The D gene is left open where the match is weak. Not every row has a clone size; where given, it reads once, few, many or a size class.

cdr3_aa: CASSLGGGNQPQHF
cdr3_nt: TGCGCCAGCAGCTTGGGGGGGGGCAATCAGCCCCAGCATTTT
v_call: TRBV5-1
d_call: .
clone_size: .
j_call: TRBJ1-5

cdr3_aa: CASSLNRPTATNYGYTF
cdr3_nt: TGTGCCAGCAGCCTCAACCGACCGACTGCTACTAACTATGGCTACACCTTC
v_call: TRBV7-9
d_call: .
clone_size: once
j_call: TRBJ1-2

cdr3_aa: CASTRGTGSYEQYF
cdr3_nt: TGTGCCAGCACCAGGGGGACAGGGTCCTACGAGCAGTACTTC
v_call: TRBV9
d_call: TRBD1
clone_size: .
j_call: TRBJ2-7

cdr3_aa: CASSLGRRSSSYEQYF
cdr3_nt: TGTGCCAGCAGCTTAGGGAGGAGGTCTAGCTCCTACGAGCAGTACTTC
v_call: TRBV5-5
d_call: .
clone_size: .
j_call: TRBJ2-7

cdr3_aa: CASSLRWTSRNNEQFF
cdr3_nt: TGCGCCAGCAGCTTGCGGTGGACTAGCCGAAACAATGAGCAGTTCTTC
v_call: TRBV5-1
d_call: TRBD2
clone_size: .
j_call: TRBJ2-1

cdr3_aa: CASSLSQGLGYGYTF
cdr3_nt: TGTGCCAGCAGTTTGTCACAGGGGCTTGGGTATGGCTACACCTTC
v_call: TRBV28
d_call: TRBD1
clone_size: once
j_call: TRBJ1-2

cdr3_aa: CASSLLGPDRRNTGELFF
cdr3_nt: TGCGCCAGCAGCCTGCTTGGGCCGGACAGGAGGAACACCGGGGAGCTGTTTTTT
v_call: TRBV5-1
d_call: TRBD1
clone_size: .
j_call: TRBJ2-2

cdr3_aa: CASSFRQVGNQPQHF
cdr3_nt: TGTGCCAGCAGCTTTCGGCAGGTTGGTAATCAGCCCCAGCATTTT
v_call: TRBV5-6
d_call: .
clone_size: .
j_call: TRBJ1-5

cdr3_aa: CAISPGQGAYEQYF
cdr3_nt: TGTGCCATCAGTCCGGGACAGGGGGCCTACGAGCAGTACTTC
v_call: TRBV10-3
d_call: TRBD1
clone_size: .
j_call: TRBJ2-7

cdr3_aa: CASSHRTGQGARGYTF
cdr3_nt: TGTGCCAGCAGCCATCGAACGGGACAGGGGGCGAGAGGCTACACCTTC
v_call: TRBV5-4
d_call: TRBD1
clone_size: .
j_call: TRBJ1-2

cdr3_aa: CASSLFGLAGYEQFF
cdr3_nt: TGTGCCAGCAGCTTATTTGGACTAGCGGGGTATGAGCAGTTCTTC
v_call: TRBV7-3
d_call: TRBD2
clone_size: .
j_call: TRBJ2-1

cdr3_aa: CASSLGQGASPLHF
cdr3_nt: TGTGCCAGCAGCTTAGGGCAGGGCGCATCACCCCTCCACTTT
v_call: TRBV13
d_call: .
clone_size: .
j_call: TRBJ1-6

cdr3_aa: CASSSRGRSSYEQYF
cdr3_nt: TGTGCCAGCAGTTCCCGCGGGAGGAGCTCCTACGAGCAGTACTTC
v_call: TRBV6-6
d_call: TRBD2
clone_size: .
j_call: TRBJ2-7

cdr3_aa: CASSISGGNQPQHF
cdr3_nt: TGTGCCAGTAGTATCAGCGGGGGCAATCAGCCCCAGCATTTT
v_call: TRBV19
d_call: .
clone_size: .
j_call: TRBJ1-5

cdr3_aa: CASSPGLLAYEQYF
cdr3_nt: TGCGCCAGCAGCCCCGGACTACTCGCTTACGAGCAGTACTTC
v_call: TRBV5-1
d_call: .
clone_size: .
j_call: TRBJ2-7

cdr3_aa: CASSQDRVGQSSYNSPLHF
cdr3_nt: TGCGCCAGCAGCCAAGATCGAGTCGGACAGAGCTCCTATAATTCACCCCTCCACTTT
v_call: TRBV4-3
d_call: .
clone_size: .
j_call: TRBJ1-6

cdr3_aa: CASSRLGTSGSPYEQYF
cdr3_nt: TGTGCCAGCAGCCGCCTTGGGACTAGCGGGAGCCCCTACGAGCAGTACTTC
v_call: TRBV5-4
d_call: TRBD2
clone_size: few
j_call: TRBJ2-7

cdr3_aa: CASMADRVGTEAFF
cdr3_nt: TGTGCCAGTATGGCAGACAGGGTGGGAACTGAAGCTTTCTTT
v_call: TRBV19
d_call: TRBD1
clone_size: .
j_call: TRBJ1-1

cdr3_aa: CASTRPGSYGYTF
cdr3_nt: TGTGCCAGCACCCGTCCAGGGTCCTATGGCTACACCTTC
v_call: TRBV6-5
d_call: .
clone_size: .
j_call: TRBJ1-2

cdr3_aa: CASSLPHGTGNTGELFF
cdr3_nt: TGTGCCAGCAGCTTACCGCACGGGACAGGGAACACCGGGGAGCTGTTTTTT
v_call: TRBV7-9
d_call: TRBD1
clone_size: .
j_call: TRBJ2-2

cdr3_aa: CASSLWSLRQPQHF
cdr3_nt: TGTGCCAGCAGTTTGTGGTCCCTTCGGCAGCCCCAGCATTTT
v_call: TRBV28
d_call: .
clone_size: .
j_call: TRBJ1-5

cdr3_aa: CASSEKTVRNEQFF
cdr3_nt: TGCGCCAGCAGCGAAAAAACGGTTCGGAATGAGCAGTTCTTC
v_call: TRBV5-1
d_call: .
clone_size: .
j_call: TRBJ2-1

cdr3_aa: CASSLRRYNSPLHF
cdr3_nt: TGTGCCAGCAGCTTAAGGCGGTATAATTCACCCCTCCACTTT
v_call: TRBV11-2
d_call: .
clone_size: .
j_call: TRBJ1-6

cdr3_aa: CASSLDPGSNQETQYF
cdr3_nt: TGCGCCAGCAGCCTGGATCCAGGATCCAACCAAGAGACCCAGTACTTC
v_call: TRBV5-1
d_call: .
clone_size: .
j_call: TRBJ2-5

cdr3_aa: CASSPSGRGSNQPQHF
cdr3_nt: TGTGCCAGCTCACCATCGGGCAGGGGAAGCAATCAGCCCCAGCATTTT
v_call: TRBV18
d_call: .
clone_size: .
j_call: TRBJ1-5